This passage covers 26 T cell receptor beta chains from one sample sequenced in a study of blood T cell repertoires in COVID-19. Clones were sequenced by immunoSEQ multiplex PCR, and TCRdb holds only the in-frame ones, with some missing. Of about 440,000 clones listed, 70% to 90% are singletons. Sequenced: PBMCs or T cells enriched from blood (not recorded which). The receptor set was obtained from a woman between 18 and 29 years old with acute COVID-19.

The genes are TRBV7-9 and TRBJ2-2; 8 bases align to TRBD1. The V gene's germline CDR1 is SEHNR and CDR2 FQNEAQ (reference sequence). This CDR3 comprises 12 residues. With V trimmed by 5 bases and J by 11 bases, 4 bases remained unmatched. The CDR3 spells CASSVGTGELFF. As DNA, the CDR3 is TGTGCCAGCAGCGTTGGGACAGGCGAGCTGTTTTTT.

CDR3 in amino acids: CASSFVRTGLNEQYF. In DNA form, the CDR3 reads TGTGCCAGCAGCTTCGTTCGGACAGGTCTCAACGAGCAGTACTTC. The rearrangement joins TRBV7-9 to TRBJ2-7; 7 bases are a match to TRBD1. The V gene's germline CDR1 is SEHNR and CDR2 FQNEAQ (reference sequence). This CDR3 is 15 amino acids long. V lost 3 bases to trimming and J lost 5 bases; unmatched junction nucleotides: 10.

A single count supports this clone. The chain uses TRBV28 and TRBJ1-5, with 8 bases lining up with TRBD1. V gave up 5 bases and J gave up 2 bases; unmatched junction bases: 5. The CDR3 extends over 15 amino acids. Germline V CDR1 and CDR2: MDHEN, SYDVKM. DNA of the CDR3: TGTGCCAGCAGTACAGGGGGGGTACGCAATCAGCCCCAGCATTTT. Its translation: CASSTGGVRNQPQHF. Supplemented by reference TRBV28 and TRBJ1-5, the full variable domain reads DVKVTQSSRYLVKRTGEKVFLECVQDMDHENMFWYRQDPGLGLRLIYFSYDVKMKEKGDIPEGYSVSREKKERFSLILESASTNQTSMYLCASSTGGVRNQPQHFGDGTRLSIL.

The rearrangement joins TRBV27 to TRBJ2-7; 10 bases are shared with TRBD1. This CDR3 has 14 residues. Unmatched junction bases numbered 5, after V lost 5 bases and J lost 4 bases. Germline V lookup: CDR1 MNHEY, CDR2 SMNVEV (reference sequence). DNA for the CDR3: TGTGCCAGCAGTCCCGGACAGGGGGGTTACGAGCAGTACTTC. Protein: CASSPGQGGYEQYF.

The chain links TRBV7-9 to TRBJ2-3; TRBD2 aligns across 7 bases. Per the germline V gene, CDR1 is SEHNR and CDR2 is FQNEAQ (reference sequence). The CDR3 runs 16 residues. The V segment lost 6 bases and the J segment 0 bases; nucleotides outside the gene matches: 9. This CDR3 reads CASRPTGTTSTDTQYF. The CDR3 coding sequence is TGTGCCAGCAGACCAACCGGGACTACTAGCACAGATACGCAGTATTTT.

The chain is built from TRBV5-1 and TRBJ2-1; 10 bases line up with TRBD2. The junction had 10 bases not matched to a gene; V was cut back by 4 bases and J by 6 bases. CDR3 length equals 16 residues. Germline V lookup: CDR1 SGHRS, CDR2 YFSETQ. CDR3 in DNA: TGCGCCAGCAGCGCTATCAGCGGGGGGGCCAGCAATGAGCAGTTCTTC. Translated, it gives CASSAISGGASNEQFF.

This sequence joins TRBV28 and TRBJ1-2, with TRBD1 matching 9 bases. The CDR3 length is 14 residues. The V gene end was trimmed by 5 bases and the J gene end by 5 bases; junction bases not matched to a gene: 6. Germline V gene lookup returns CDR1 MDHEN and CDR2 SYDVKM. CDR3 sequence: CASSAAGTGYGYTF. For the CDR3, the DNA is TGTGCCAGCAGTGCGGCCGGGACAGGGTATGGCTACACCTTC.

The CDR3 DNA follows: TGTGCCAGCTCACCCAACGCAGACACCAACTATGGCTACACCTTC. Translated, it gives CASSPNADTNYGYTF. The V and J genes are TRBV18 and TRBJ1-2; D is ambiguous. The CDR3 spans 15 residues. The V gene's germline CDR1 is KGHSH and CDR2 LQKENI. The ends were cut back, 3 bases at V and 2 bases at J, with 13 bases in the middle. Based on the CDR3 plus reference TRBV18 and TRBJ1-2, the full variable domain is NAGVMQNPRHLVRRRGQEARLRCSPMKGHSHVYWYRQLPEEGLKFMVYLQKENIIDESGMPKERFSAEFPKEGPSILRIQQVVRGDSAAYFCASSPNADTNYGYTFGSGTRLTVV.

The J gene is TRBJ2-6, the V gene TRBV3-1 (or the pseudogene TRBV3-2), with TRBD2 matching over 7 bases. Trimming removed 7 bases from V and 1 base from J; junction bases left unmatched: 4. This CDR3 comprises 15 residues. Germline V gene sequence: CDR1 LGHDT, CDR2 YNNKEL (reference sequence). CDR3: CASTPGGSGANVLTF. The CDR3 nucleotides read TGTGCCAGCACCCCGGGGGGATCTGGGGCCAACGTCCTGACTTTC.

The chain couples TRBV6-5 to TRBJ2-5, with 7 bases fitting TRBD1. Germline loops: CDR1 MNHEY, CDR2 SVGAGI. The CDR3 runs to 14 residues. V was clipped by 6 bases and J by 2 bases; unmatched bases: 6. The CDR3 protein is CASRRTGTQETQYF. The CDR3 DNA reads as TGTGCCAGCAGGAGGACAGGAACACAAGAGACCCAGTACTTC.

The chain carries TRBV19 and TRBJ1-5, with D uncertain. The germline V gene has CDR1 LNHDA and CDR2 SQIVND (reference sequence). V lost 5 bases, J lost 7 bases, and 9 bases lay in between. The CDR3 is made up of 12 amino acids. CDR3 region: CASSGEEQPQHF. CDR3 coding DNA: TGTGCCAGTAGTGGGGAGGAACAGCCCCAGCATTTT.

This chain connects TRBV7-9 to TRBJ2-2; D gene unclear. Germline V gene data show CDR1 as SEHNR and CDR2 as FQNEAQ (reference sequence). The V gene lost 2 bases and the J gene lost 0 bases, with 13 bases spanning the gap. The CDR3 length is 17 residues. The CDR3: CASSLLRLVPNTGELFF. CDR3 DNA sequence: TGTGCCAGCAGCTTACTTAGGCTAGTCCCGAACACCGGGGAGCTGTTTTTT.

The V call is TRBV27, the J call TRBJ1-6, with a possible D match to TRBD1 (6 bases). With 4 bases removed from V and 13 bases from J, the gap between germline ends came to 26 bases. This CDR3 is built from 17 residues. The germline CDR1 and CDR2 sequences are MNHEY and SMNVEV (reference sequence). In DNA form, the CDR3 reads TGTGCCAGCAGTTCCTATGACAGGTCGGATAGTAATCCCCCCCTCCACTTT. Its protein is CASSSYDRSDSNPPLHF.

CDR3 region: CASSPARNTIYF. The CDR3 DNA reads TGTGCCAGCTCACCTGCGAGGAACACCATATATTTT. The genes are TRBV18 and TRBJ1-3; D unresolved. Germline loops: CDR1 KGHSH, CDR2 LQKENI. This CDR3 contains 12 residues. V lost 3 bases to trimming and J lost 7 bases, with 7 bases between them.

CDR3 in DNA: TGTGCCAGCAGCAACGGTCTGACAGGGACGCCCTACGAGCAGTACTTC. The encoded protein is CASSNGLTGTPYEQYF. The chain couples TRBV21-1 to TRBJ2-7; the table's D call of TRBD1 was not tested on the DNA. TRBV21-1 is a known pseudogene. There are 16 residues in the CDR3.

The CDR3 is CASSYWGEHEQYF. In nucleotides, the CDR3 is TGTGCCAGCAGTTACTGGGGGGAGCACGAGCAGTACTTC. The chain uses TRBV6-5 and TRBJ2-7; a possible D gene is TRBD2 (6 bases). The germline V and J ends were trimmed by 1 base and 5 bases, with 9 bases remaining between them. CDR3 length equals 13 residues. Germline assignment: CDR1 MNHEY and CDR2 SVGAGI.

This CDR3 is CASAPGVHKDSYEQYF. DNA for the CDR3: TGCGCCAGCGCCCCCGGGGTGCATAAAGACTCCTACGAGCAGTACTTC. The chain combines TRBV4-3 with TRBJ2-7, with D possibly being TRBD2 (5 bases). The CDR3 is 16 amino acids. Trimming removed 8 bases from V and 0 bases from J, with 20 bases in between. From germline, CDR1 is LGHNA and CDR2 YSLEER.

CDR3 region: CATSETVNQPQHF. CDR3 DNA: TGTGCCACCAGTGAGACAGTGAATCAGCCCCAGCATTTT. The chain employs TRBV24-1 and TRBJ1-5, with D possibly matching TRBD1 (5 bases). Trimming took off 4 bases at V and 4 bases at J, with 7 bases between the two ends. In germline, CDR1 is KGHDR, CDR2 SFDVKD. The CDR3 extends over 13 amino acids.

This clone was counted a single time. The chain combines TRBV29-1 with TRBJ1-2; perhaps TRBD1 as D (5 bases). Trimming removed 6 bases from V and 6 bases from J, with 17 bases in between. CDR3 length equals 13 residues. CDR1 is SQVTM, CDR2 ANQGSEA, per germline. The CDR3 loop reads CSVQGSGVNGYTF. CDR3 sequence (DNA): TGCAGCGTCCAGGGAAGCGGGGTGAATGGCTACACCTTC. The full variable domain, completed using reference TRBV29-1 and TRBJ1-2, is SAVISQKPSRDICQRGTSLTIQCQVDSQVTMMFWYRQQPGQSLTLIATANQGSEATYESGFVIDKFPISRPNLTFSTLTVSNMSPEDSSIYLCSVQGSGVNGYTFGSGTRLTVV.

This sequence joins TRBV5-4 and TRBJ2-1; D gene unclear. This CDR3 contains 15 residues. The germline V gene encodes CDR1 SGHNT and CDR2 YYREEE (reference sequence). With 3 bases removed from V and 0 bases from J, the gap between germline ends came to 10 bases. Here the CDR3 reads CASSSLRSSYNEQFF. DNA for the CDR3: TGTGCCAGCAGCTCCCTGAGGAGCTCCTACAATGAGCAGTTCTTC.

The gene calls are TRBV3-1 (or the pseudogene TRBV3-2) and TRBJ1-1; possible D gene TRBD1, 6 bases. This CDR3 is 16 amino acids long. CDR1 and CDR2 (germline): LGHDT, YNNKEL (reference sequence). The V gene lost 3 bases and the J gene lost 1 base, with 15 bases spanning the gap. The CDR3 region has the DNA TGTGCCAGCAGCCAGTGGAAGGGGGAATGGAACACTGAAGCTTTCTTT. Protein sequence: CASSQWKGEWNTEAFF.

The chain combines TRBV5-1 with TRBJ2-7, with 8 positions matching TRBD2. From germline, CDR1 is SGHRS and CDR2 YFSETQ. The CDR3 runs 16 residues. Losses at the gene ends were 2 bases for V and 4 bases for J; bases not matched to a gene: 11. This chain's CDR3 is CASSLAGVREGYEQYF. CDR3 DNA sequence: TGCGCCAGCAGCTTAGCGGGAGTTAGGGAAGGTTACGAGCAGTACTTC.

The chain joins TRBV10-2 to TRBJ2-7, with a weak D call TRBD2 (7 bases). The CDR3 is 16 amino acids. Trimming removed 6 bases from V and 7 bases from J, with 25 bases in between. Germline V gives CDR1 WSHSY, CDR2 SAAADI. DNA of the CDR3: TGCGCCAGCAGCCAGGCGGGGGCAGTCCTTCAGGGGGAGCAGTACTTC. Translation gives CASSQAGAVLQGEQYF.

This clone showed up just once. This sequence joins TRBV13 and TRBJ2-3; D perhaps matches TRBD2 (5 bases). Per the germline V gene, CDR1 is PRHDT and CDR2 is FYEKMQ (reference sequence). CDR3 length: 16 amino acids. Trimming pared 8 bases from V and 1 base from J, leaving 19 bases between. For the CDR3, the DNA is TGTGCCAGCGTGGAGCGGAGCGGCTACGGCACAGATACGCAGTATTTT. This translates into CASVERSGYGTDTQYF.

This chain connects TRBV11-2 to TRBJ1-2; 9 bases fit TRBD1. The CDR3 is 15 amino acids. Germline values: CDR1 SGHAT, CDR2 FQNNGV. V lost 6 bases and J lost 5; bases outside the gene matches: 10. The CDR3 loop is CASRDLGQGGYGYTF. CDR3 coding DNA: TGTGCCAGCAGGGATCTGGGACAGGGAGGATATGGCTACACCTTC.

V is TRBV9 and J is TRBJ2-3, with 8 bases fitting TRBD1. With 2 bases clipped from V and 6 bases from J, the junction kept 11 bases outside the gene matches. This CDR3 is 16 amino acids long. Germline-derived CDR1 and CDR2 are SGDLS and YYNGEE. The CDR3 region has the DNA TGTGCCAGCAGCGTGACCGGAACAGGGGGTTCGGATACGCAGTATTTT. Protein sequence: CASSVTGTGGSDTQYF.